Listed here is a single T cell receptor (beta chain). Its specificity is not known. Selected positively for CCR7 and CD45RO-negative, naive CD8 cells excluded terminally differentiated effector memory CD45RA+ cells. Data came from immunoSEQ multiplex PCR; TCRdb stores just in-frame clones and leaves some out. The sample lists hundreds of thousands of clones; 90% to 97% were seen once. These data are taken from a study of shared clonotypes between healthy human individuals. The study, taken as a whole, reports: Sampling included only blood; tissue repertoires likely differ. Shared across a few donors were around 5% of the naive CD4 clonotypes.

The CDR3 sequence is 17 residues long. V shed 0 bases and J 2 bases; nucleotides not matched to a gene: 4. CDR1 and CDR2 (germline): SGHNT, YENEEA. Sequenced sample: naive CD8+ T cells sorted from blood. The chain has TRBV11-3 and TRBJ2-1, with 10 nucleotides matching TRBD2. The TCR comes from a woman in her 30s in good health. CDR3 in DNA: TGTGCCAGCAGCTTAGACCCACTAGCGGGAACCTACAATGAGCAGTTCTTC. Translating gives CASSLDPLAGTYNEQFF.